These 25 T cell receptor beta chains were all obtained from the same sample, sequenced in a study of monozygotic twins with inflammatory bowel disease. TCRdb reprocessed the 5' RACE reads, keeping one entry per CDR3 protein, no DNA. Its table lists 200,000 to 250,000 distinct CDR3 sequences. Sequenced sample: blood. The source of these receptors is a human donor with ulcerative colitis or Crohn's disease, or a healthy co-twin of an affected twin (not recorded which).

V usage is TRBV5-1 and J usage is TRBJ2-3. CDR3 size: 14 residues. Germline CDR1 reads SGHRS; CDR2 reads YFSETQ. The CDR3 here is CASSVGQVTDTQYF.

The rearrangement links TRBV7-9 to TRBJ2-5; TCRdb picks TRBD2, but there is no DNA to check that call. The CDR3 runs 14 residues. CDR1 SEHNR and CDR2 FQNEAQ come from the germline V gene (reference sequence). Here the CDR3 reads CASSLRLEGETQYF. The whole variable domain, remainder taken from reference TRBV7-9 and TRBJ2-5, is DTGVSQNPRHKITKRGQNVTFRCDPISEHNRLYWYRQTLGQGPEFLTYFQNEAQLEKSRLLSDRFSAERPKGSFSTLEIQRTEQGDSAMYLCASSLRLEGETQYFGPGTRLLVL.

The chain is built from TRBV11-3 and TRBJ2-1; TCRdb picks TRBD1, but there is no DNA to check that call. Germline values: CDR1 SGHNT, CDR2 YENEEA. The CDR3 totals 13 residues. CDR3 residues: CASSAQDATEQFF.

The gene calls are TRBV5-1 and TRBJ1-4; the TCRdb call, TRBD1, lacks DNA for checking. The CDR3 is made up of 15 amino acids. Germline loops: CDR1 SGHRS, CDR2 YFSETQ. CDR3 residues: CASSFYGGVGEKLFF. The full variable domain, rest sourced from reference TRBV5-1 and TRBJ1-4, is KAGVTQTPRYLIKTRGQQVTLSCSPISGHRSVSWYQQTPGQGLQFLFEYFSETQRNKGNFPGRFSGRQFSNSRSEMNVSTLELGDSALYLCASSFYGGVGEKLFFGSGTQLSVL.

The V gene is TRBV25-1, the J gene TRBJ1-2; TCRdb's D gene call, TRBD1, goes unchecked for lack of DNA. Germline V gene sequence: CDR1 MGHDK, CDR2 SYGVNS. The CDR3 has 15 residues. CDR3 sequence reads: CATEGRETGIYGYTF.

V is TRBV29-1 and J is TRBJ1-1. Germline CDR1 is SQVTM and CDR2 is ANQGSEA. There are 11 residues in the CDR3. The CDR3 spells CSVADNTEAFF.

This chain connects TRBV5-5 to TRBJ1-5. CDR3 length equals 17 residues. The germline CDR1 and CDR2 sequences are SGHKS and YYEKEE (reference sequence). The CDR3 reads CASSLFAGGLGNQPQHF. The full variable domain, its missing parts supplied by reference TRBV5-5 and TRBJ1-5, is DAGVTQSPTHLIKTRGQQVTLRCSPISGHKSVSWYQQVLGQGPQFIFQYYEKEERGRGNFPDRFSARQFPNYSSELNVNALLLGDSALYLCASSLFAGGLGNQPQHFGDGTRLSIL.

The chain recombines TRBV12-3 or TRBV12-4 with TRBJ1-1; TCRdb calls TRBD1, which cannot be checked without DNA. The length of the CDR3 is 13 residues. The CDR3 spells CASSARGGTEAFF.

V gene TRBV6-6 combines with J gene TRBJ1-1. The CDR3 extends over 13 amino acids. Germline CDR1 MNHNY, CDR2 SVGAGI (reference sequence). CDR3 in amino acids: CASRIDPNTEAFF.

This sequence joins TRBV6-1 and TRBJ2-5; without DNA, the TCRdb call of TRBD2 cannot be checked. This CDR3 is built from 15 residues. Per the germline V gene, CDR1 is MNHNS and CDR2 is SASEGT. The CDR3 region is CASSPVLAGKETQYF.

The chain carries TRBV19 and TRBJ1-4; the D call from TCRdb, TRBD1, cannot be confirmed without DNA. Germline assignment: CDR1 LNHDA and CDR2 SQIVND (reference sequence). The CDR3 length is 14 residues. The CDR3 reads CASRGQGANEKLFF.

This chain joins TRBV12-3 or TRBV12-4 and TRBJ2-3. The CDR3 runs to 13 residues. The CDR3: CASSLALTDTQYF.

The rearrangement joins TRBV28 to TRBJ1-1; TCRdb lists TRBD1, though no DNA is available to test this call. The CDR3 sequence is 15 residues long. Germline V gives CDR1 MDHEN, CDR2 SYDVKM. This CDR3 reads CASSFFHKGQGRPFF.

The chain uses TRBV12-3 or TRBV12-4 and TRBJ2-2; TCRdb's assignment of TRBD2 cannot be checked, as there is no DNA. This CDR3 region has 18 residues. The CDR3 loop is CASTSTVTSGGNTGELFF.

The chain carries TRBV7-9 and TRBJ1-6; there is no DNA to check the TCRdb D call of TRBD1. CDR3 length equals 14 residues. Germline V CDR1 and CDR2: SEHNR, FQNEAQ (reference sequence). The CDR3 here is CASSLGQKNSPLHF.

V is TRBV4-2 and J is TRBJ1-1. Looked up from germline, CDR1 is LGHNA and CDR2 is YNFKEQ. This CDR3 contains 14 residues. The CDR3: CASSPYRGSTEAFF.

V gene TRBV7-3 combines with J gene TRBJ1-2; lacking DNA, the TRBD1 call made by TCRdb goes unchecked. The CDR3 totals 15 residues. Germline V gene sequence: CDR1 SGHTA, CDR2 FQGTGA. CDR3 sequence reads: CASSPYQTGNYGYTF.

The chain couples TRBV12-3 or TRBV12-4 to TRBJ1-1. The CDR3 spans 15 residues. The CDR3 is CASSYRQGWDTEAFF.

The V gene is TRBV12-3 or TRBV12-4, the J gene TRBJ2-2. This CDR3 region has 14 residues. CDR3 protein: CASSSSQETGELFF.

This chain joins TRBV29-1 and TRBJ1-1; without DNA, the TCRdb call of TRBD1 cannot be checked. Germline V lookup: CDR1 SQVTM, CDR2 ANQGSEA. The CDR3 totals 13 residues. The CDR3 loop reads CSVDQGLNTEAFF.

This sequence joins TRBV6-1 and TRBJ1-1; TCRdb's assignment of TRBD1 cannot be checked, as there is no DNA. Germline assignment: CDR1 MNHNS and CDR2 SASEGT. The CDR3 length is 15 residues. Here the CDR3 reads CASSNPGQGNTEAFF.

The rearrangement uses TRBV5-1 and TRBJ2-1; the TCRdb call, TRBD2, lacks DNA for checking. CDR1 and CDR2 (germline): SGHRS, YFSETQ. The CDR3 contains 16 residues. The CDR3 loop reads CASSLNPAGGNNEQFF.

The chain recombines TRBV6-5 with TRBJ1-5; lacking DNA, the TRBD1 call made by TCRdb goes unchecked. The CDR3 length is 13 residues. Germline V gene data show CDR1 as MNHEY and CDR2 as SVGAGI. The CDR3 reads CASRGGHTQPQHF.

V gene TRBV5-6 combines with J gene TRBJ2-7; the TCRdb call, TRBD1, lacks DNA for checking. Germline V CDR1 and CDR2: SGHDT, YYEEEE. This CDR3 is 15 amino acids long. CDR3 sequence reads: CASRRGGGTIYEQYF. The whole variable domain, filled in from reference TRBV5-6 and TRBJ2-7, reads DAGVTQSPTHLIKTRGQQVTLRCSPKSGHDTVSWYQQALGQGPQFIFQYYEEEERQRGNFPDRFSGHQFPNYSSELNVNALLLGDSALYLCASRRGGGTIYEQYFGPGTRLTVT.

This rearrangement joins TRBV3-1 to TRBJ2-2; TCRdb reports TRBD1, a call that lacks DNA to check it against. This CDR3 spans 16 amino acids. From germline, CDR1 is LGHDT and CDR2 YNNKEL (reference sequence). The CDR3 is CASSRISGRGNGELFF.